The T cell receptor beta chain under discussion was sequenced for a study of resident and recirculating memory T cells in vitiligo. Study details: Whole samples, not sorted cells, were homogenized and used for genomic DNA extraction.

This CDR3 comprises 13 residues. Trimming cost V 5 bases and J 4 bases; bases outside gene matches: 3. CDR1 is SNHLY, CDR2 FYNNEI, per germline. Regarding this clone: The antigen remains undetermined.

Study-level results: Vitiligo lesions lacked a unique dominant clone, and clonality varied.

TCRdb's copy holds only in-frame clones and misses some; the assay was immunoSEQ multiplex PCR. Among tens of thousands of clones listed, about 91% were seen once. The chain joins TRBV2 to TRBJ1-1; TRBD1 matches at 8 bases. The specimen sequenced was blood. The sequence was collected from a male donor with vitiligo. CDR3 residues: CASSLDRGTEAFF. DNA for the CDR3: TGTGCCAGCAGTCTTGACAGGGGCACTGAAGCTTTCTTT.